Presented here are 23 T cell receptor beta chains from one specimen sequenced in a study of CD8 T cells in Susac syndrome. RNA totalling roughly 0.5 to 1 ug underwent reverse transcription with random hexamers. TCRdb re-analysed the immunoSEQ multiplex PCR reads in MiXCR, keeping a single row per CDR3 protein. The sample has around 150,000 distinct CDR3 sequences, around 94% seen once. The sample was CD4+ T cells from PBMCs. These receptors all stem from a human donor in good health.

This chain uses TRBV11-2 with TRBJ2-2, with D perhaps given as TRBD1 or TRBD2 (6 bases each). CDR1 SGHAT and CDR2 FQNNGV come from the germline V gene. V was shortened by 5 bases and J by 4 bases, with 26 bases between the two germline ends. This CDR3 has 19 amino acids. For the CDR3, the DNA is TGTGCCAGCAGCCGAACAGGCCGTGGGGGGCGAGGAAGCACCGGGGAGCTGTTTTTT. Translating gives CASSRTGRGGRGSTGELFF.

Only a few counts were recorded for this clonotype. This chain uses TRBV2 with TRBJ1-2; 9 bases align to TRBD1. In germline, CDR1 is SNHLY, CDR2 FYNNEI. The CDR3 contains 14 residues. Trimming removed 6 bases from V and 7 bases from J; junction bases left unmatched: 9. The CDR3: CASRVRTGDGGYTF. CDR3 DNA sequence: TGTGCCAGCAGGGTCAGGACAGGGGATGGTGGCTACACCTTC. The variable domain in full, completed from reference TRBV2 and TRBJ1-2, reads EPEVTQTPSHQVTQMGQEVILRCVPISNHLYFYWYRQILGQKVEFLVSFYNNEISEKSEIFDDQFSVERPDGSNFTLKIRSTKLEDSAMYFCASRVRTGDGGYTFGSGTRLTVV.

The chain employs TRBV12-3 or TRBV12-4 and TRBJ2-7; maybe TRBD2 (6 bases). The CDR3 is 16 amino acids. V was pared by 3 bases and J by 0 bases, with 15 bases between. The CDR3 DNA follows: TGTGCCAGCAGTTTGGGACTCACCTTGAGCTCCTACGAGCAGTACTTC. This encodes CASSLGLTLSSYEQYF.

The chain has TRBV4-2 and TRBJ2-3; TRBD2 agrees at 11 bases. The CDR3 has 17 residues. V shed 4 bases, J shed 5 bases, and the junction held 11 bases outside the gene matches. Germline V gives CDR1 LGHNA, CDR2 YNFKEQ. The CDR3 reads CASSPQTTSGEGDTQYF. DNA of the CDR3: TGTGCCAGCAGCCCTCAGACGACTAGCGGGGAGGGAGATACGCAGTATTTT.

CDR3 coding DNA: TGTGCCAGCAGCCCTTTAGGGGCCTCCTACAATGAGCAGTTCTTC. Encoded protein: CASSPLGASYNEQFF. The V and J genes are TRBV9 and TRBJ2-1; the D gene is possibly TRBD1 (5 bases). CDR3 length: 15 residues. The germline CDR1 and CDR2 sequences are SGDLS and YYNGEE. V was clipped by 4 bases and J by 0 bases, with 11 bases between them.

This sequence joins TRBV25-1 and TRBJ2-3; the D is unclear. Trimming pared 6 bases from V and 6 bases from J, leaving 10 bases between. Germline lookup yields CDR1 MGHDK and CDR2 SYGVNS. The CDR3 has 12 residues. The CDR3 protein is CASRDVGDTQYF. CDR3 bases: TGTGCCAGCAGGGACGTGGGGGATACGCAGTATTTT.

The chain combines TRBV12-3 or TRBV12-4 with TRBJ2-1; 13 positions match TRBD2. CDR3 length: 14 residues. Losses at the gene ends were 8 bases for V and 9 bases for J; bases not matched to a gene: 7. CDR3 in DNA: TGTGCCAGCGGCCGACTAGCGGGGGGAGGTGAGCAGTTCTTC. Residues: CASGRLAGGGEQFF.

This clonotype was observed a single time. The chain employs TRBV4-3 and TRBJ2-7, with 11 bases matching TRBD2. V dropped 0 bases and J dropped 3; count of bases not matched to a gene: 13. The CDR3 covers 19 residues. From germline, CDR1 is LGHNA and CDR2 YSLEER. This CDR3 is CASSQDRRIAGGPGYEQYF. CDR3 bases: TGCGCCAGCAGCCAAGATAGGAGGATAGCGGGGGGGCCGGGCTACGAGCAGTACTTC.

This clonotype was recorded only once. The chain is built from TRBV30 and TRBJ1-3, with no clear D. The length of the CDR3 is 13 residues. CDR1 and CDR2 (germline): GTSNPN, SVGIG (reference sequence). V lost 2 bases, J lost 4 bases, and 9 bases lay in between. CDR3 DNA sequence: TGTGCCTGGAGTAAAAGTGCCGGAAACACCATATATTTT. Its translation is CAWSKSAGNTIYF.

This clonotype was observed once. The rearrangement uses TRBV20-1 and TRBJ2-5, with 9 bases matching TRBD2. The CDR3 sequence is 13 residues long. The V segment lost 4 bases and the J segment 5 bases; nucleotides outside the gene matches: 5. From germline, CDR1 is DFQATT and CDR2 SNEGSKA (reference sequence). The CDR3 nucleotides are TGCAGTGCTACGTTAGCGGGGGCCGAGACCCAGTACTTC. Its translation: CSATLAGAETQYF.

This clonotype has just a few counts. Written as DNA, the CDR3 is TGTGCCAGCAGCCCCGTACGGTCCACTGAAGCTTTCTTT. Its translation is CASSPVRSTEAFF. The chain links TRBV3-1 to TRBJ1-1; D is unresolved. Germline V gene lookup returns CDR1 LGHDT and CDR2 YNNKEL (reference sequence). V was pared by 4 bases and J by 4 bases, with 10 bases between. The CDR3 totals 13 residues. Together with reference TRBV3-1 and TRBJ1-1, the CDR3 gives the full variable domain: DTAVSQTPKYLVTQMGNDKSIKCEQNLGHDTMYWYKQDSKKFLKIMFSYNNKELIINETVPNRFSPKSPDKAHLNLHINSLELGDSAVYFCASSPVRSTEAFFGQGTRLTVV.

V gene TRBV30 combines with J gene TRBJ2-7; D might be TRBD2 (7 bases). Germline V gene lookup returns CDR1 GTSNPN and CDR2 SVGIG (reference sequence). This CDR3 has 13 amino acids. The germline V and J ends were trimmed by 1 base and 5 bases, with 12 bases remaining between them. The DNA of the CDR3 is TGTGCCTGGAGTGAGGGGGGGGGCAACGAGCAGTACTTC. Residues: CAWSEGGGNEQYF.

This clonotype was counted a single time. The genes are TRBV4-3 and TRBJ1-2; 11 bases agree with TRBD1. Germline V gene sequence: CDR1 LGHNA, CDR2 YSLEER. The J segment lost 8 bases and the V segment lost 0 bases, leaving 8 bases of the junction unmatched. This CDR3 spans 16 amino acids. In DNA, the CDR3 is TGCGCCAGCAGCCAAGATCCAGGACAGGGGGCAGGAGGCTACACCTTC. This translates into CASSQDPGQGAGGYTF.

The CDR3 bases are TGTGCCAGCAGGCTTAGACAGGATTCACCCCTCCACTTT. It encodes CASRLRQDSPLHF. V and J are TRBV2 and TRBJ1-6, with D possibly TRBD1 on 6 matching bases. Germline CDR1 is SNHLY and CDR2 is FYNNEI. V lost 6 bases and J lost 8, with 11 bases in between. The CDR3 runs 13 residues.

The CDR3 is CASSEVGRSGYGYTF. DNA for the CDR3: TGTGCCAGCAGTGAAGTCGGGAGGAGCGGCTATGGCTACACCTTC. This chain connects TRBV2 to TRBJ1-2; D gene ambiguous. This CDR3 contains 15 residues. V was shortened by 1 base and J by 4 bases, with 13 bases between the two germline ends. The germline V gene encodes CDR1 SNHLY and CDR2 FYNNEI.

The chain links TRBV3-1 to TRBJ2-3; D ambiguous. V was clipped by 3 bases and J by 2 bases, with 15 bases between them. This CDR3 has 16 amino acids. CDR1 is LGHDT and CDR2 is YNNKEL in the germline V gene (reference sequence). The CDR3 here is CASSHEVRSITDTQYF. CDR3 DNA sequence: TGTGCCAGCAGCCATGAGGTCAGATCCATCACAGATACGCAGTATTTT.

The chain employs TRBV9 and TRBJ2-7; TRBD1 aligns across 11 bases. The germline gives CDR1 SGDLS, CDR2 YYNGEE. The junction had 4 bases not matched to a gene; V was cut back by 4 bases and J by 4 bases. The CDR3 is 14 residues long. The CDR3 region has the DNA TGTGCCAGCAGCTCGGACAGGGGGCATTACGAGCAGTACTTC. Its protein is CASSSDRGHYEQYF.

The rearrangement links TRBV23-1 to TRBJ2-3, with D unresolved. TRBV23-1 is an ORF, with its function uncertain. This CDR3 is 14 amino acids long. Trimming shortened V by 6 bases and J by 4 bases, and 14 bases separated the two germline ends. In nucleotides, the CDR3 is TGCGCCAGCAGGCAACGGGCCGGTTCAGATACGCAGTATTTT. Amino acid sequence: CASRQRAGSDTQYF.

The CDR3 is CASSPGKGQETQYF. For the CDR3, the DNA is TGTGCCAGCAGTCCTGGAAAGGGCCAAGAGACCCAGTACTTC. This chain links TRBV27 with TRBJ2-5; the D is unclear. With 5 bases removed from V and 1 base from J, the gap between germline ends came to 11 bases. Germline lookup yields CDR1 MNHEY and CDR2 SMNVEV (reference sequence). The CDR3 is made up of 14 amino acids.

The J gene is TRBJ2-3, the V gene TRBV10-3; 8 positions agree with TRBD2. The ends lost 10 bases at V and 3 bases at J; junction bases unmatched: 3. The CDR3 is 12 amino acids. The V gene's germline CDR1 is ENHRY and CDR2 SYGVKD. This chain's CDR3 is CATSGGTDTQYF. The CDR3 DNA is TGTGCCACCTCGGGGGGGACAGATACGCAGTATTTT.

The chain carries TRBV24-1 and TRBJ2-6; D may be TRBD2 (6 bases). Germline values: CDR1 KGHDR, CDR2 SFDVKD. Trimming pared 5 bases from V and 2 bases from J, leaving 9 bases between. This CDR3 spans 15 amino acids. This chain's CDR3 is CATSAGVAGANVLTF. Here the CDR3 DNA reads TGTGCCACCAGTGCGGGGGTCGCTGGGGCCAACGTCCTGACTTTC.

The CDR3 protein is CAWSVGYETQYF. For the CDR3, the DNA is TGTGCCTGGAGTGTAGGGTACGAGACCCAGTACTTC. The chain links TRBV30 to TRBJ2-5, with no clear D. V lost 0 bases and J 5 bases, leaving 7 bases between the germline ends. The CDR3 has 12 amino acids. Per germline, CDR1 GTSNPN and CDR2 SVGIG (reference sequence).

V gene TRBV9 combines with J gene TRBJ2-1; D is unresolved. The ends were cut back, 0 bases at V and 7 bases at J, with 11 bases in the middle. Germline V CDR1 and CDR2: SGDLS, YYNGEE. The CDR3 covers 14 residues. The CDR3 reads CASSVATRSNEQFF. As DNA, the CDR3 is TGTGCCAGCAGCGTAGCCACCCGGAGTAATGAGCAGTTCTTC.